This record concerns one TCR beta chain sequence. The CDR3 totals 16 residues. Germline values: CDR1 MDHEN, CDR2 SYDVKM. Germline trimming cut 5 bases from V and 0 bases from J; bases unmatched to any gene: 6. The data are from a study of shared clonotypes between healthy human individuals. Repertoires were generated with immunoSEQ multiplex PCR, while TCRdb's copy carries only in-frame clones and drops some. In the table there are roughly 2.2 million clones, 90% to 95% of which are singletons. The clonotype was recovered from a man younger than 35 in good health. Some clones in this sample may be carry-over from other donors' samples. The sample was naive CD4+ T cells from PBMCs. Subset denoted: CD45RA+ positively selected. The chain links TRBV28 to TRBJ2-1, with 8 bases fitting TRBD2. Here the CDR3 DNA reads TGTGCCAGCAGTGTTAGCGGGGCGAGCTCCTACAATGAGCAGTTCTTC. Residues: CASSVSGASSYNEQFF.